A selection of T cell receptor beta chains follows, all from one sample in a study of cytomegalovirus exposure and HLA in healthy donors. The table came from immunoSEQ multiplex PCR; TCRdb's copy has only in-frame clones and leaves some out. The sample shows around 120,000 clones, approximately 80% of them seen only once. The specimen was PBMCs. Receptors were obtained from a man aged 25 to 40 in good health and CMV-seropositive. Each CDR3 is given with its conserved first and last residue. D genes are given only for firm matches. Expanded clones are given a class, and other clones once, few, many or no size at all.

.,TRBV7-7,TRBD1,TRBJ2-1,CASSRGTGSEQFF,TGTGCTAGCAGCCGGGGGACAGGGTCTGAGCAGTTCTTC
.,TRBV4-1,TRBD1,TRBJ1-5,CASSQGQGSNQPQHF,TGCGCCAGCAGCCAGGGACAGGGAAGCAATCAGCCCCAGCATTTT
.,TRBV4-3,.,TRBJ2-6,CASSQEFGSGANGLTF,TGCGCCAGCAGCCAGGAGTTTGGCTCTGGGGCCAACGGCCTGACTTTC
.,TRBV28,.,TRBJ1-4,CASRWGVALFF,TGTGCCAGCAGGTGGGGGGTGGCACTGTTTTTT
.,TRBV29-1,TRBD1,TRBJ2-5,CSVTGGWAGETQYF,TGCAGCGTCACAGGGGGTTGGGCAGGCGAGACCCAGTACTTC
.,TRBV27,TRBD1,TRBJ2-5,CASSLSVATGLYQETQYF,TGTGCCAGCAGTTTATCGGTGGCGACAGGGCTTTACCAAGAGACCCAGTACTTC
.,TRBV7-9,.,TRBJ1-2,CASKQGVYGYTF,TGTGCCAGCAAACAGGGAGTCTATGGCTACACCTTC
.,TRBV4-3,TRBD1,TRBJ2-7,CASSQEAIKGQGYEQYF,TGCGCCAGCAGCCAAGAAGCGATTAAAGGACAGGGCTACGAGCAGTACTTC
.,TRBV7-7,.,TRBJ2-6,CASSPVPGSSGANVLTF,TGTGCTAGCAGCCCCGTACCCGGGAGCTCTGGGGCCAACGTCCTGACTTTC
.,TRBV25-1,TRBD1,TRBJ1-1,CASSEWDRATEAFF,TGTGCCAGCAGTGAATGGGACAGGGCCACTGAAGCTTTCTTT
.,TRBV9,.,TRBJ2-3,CASTLGGAHTDTQYF,TGTGCCAGCACCTTGGGGGGGGCTCACACAGATACGCAGTATTTT
.,TRBV30,.,TRBJ2-5,CAWSVRTEETQYF,TGTGCCTGGAGTGTCCGGACAGAGGAGACCCAGTACTTC
.,TRBV18,TRBD1,TRBJ2-1,CASSPTGYNEQFF,TGTGCCAGCTCACCGACAGGGTACAATGAGCAGTTCTTC
.,TRBV11-2,.,TRBJ2-7,CASSDSYEQYF,TGTGCCAGCAGCGACAGCTACGAGCAGTACTTC
few,TRBV5-1,.,TRBJ2-7,CASSLGGHEQYF,TGCGCCAGCAGCTTGGGGGGGCACGAGCAGTACTTC
.,TRBV6-5,.,TRBJ2-3,CASCPYLETDTQYF,TGTGCCAGCTGTCCTTACTTGGAGACAGATACGCAGTATTTT
.,TRBV27,.,TRBJ2-7,CASSPQGLGYEQYF,TGTGCCAGCAGTCCCCAGGGGTTAGGCTACGAGCAGTACTTC
.,TRBV27,TRBD2,TRBJ2-7,CASMGSGRIYEQYF,TGTGCCAGCATGGGCAGCGGGAGGATCTACGAGCAGTACTTC
.,TRBV5-1,.,TRBJ1-3,CASSGGQGNTIYF,TGCGCCAGCAGCGGCGGACAGGGAAACACCATATATTTT
.,TRBV5-4,TRBD2,TRBJ2-3,CASSQGTSGRGTQYF,TGTGCCAGCAGCCAGGGGACTAGCGGGAGGGGTACGCAGTATTTT
.,TRBV5-6,TRBD1,TRBJ2-5,CASSSQGAETQYF,TGTGCCAGCAGCTCCCAGGGGGCAGAGACCCAGTACTTC
.,TRBV11-2,TRBD2,TRBJ2-1,CASSPSGRNYNEQFF,TGTGCCAGCAGTCCTAGCGGGAGGAATTACAATGAGCAGTTCTTC
.,TRBV6-5,.,TRBJ1-6,CASSYFLGLPSPLHF,TGTGCCAGCAGTTACTTTTTGGGGCTCCCTTCACCCCTCCACTTT
.,TRBV29-1,TRBD2,TRBJ2-2,CSVGASLAGYTGELFF,TGCAGCGTTGGCGCCTCCCTAGCGGGGTACACCGGGGAGCTGTTTTTT
.,TRBV7-8,.,TRBJ1-6,CASSLAMDSGRSPLHF,TGTGCCAGCAGCTTGGCTATGGACAGTGGGCGATCACCCCTCCACTTT
.,TRBV4-3,.,TRBJ2-5,CASSQDKLVETQYF,TGCGCCAGCAGCCAAGATAAACTGGTAGAGACCCAGTACTTC
.,TRBV7-8,TRBD1,TRBJ2-2,CASDRDPGELFF,TGTGCCAGCGACAGGGACCCCGGGGAGCTGTTTTTT
.,TRBV27,TRBD2,TRBJ2-7,CASRDIAGLSYEQYF,TGTGCCAGCAGGGATATAGCGGGGCTTTCCTACGAGCAGTACTTC
.,TRBV7-8,.,TRBJ2-1,CASSSRQKVSYNEQFF,TGTGCCAGCAGCTCGAGACAGAAGGTCTCCTACAATGAGCAGTTCTTC
.,TRBV19,.,TRBJ2-5,CASSIDNSGQETQYF,TGTGCCAGTAGTATAGATAACAGTGGCCAAGAGACCCAGTACTTC
.,TRBV2,TRBD1,TRBJ1-6,CASSGSLHRGNSPLHF,TGTGCCAGCAGTGGCTCTCTTCACAGGGGGAATTCACCCCTCCACTTT
.,TRBV10-2,.,TRBJ1-5,CASGVGTYNQPQHF,TGCGCCAGCGGGGTGGGGACATACAATCAGCCCCAGCATTTT
.,TRBV5-5,.,TRBJ1-2,CASIGTGYYGYTF,TGTGCCAGCATCGGAACAGGGTACTATGGCTACACCTTC
few,TRBV28,.,TRBJ1-5,CASSPFSNQPQHF,TGTGCCAGCAGTCCGTTTAGCAATCAGCCCCAGCATTTT
.,TRBV5-1,TRBD1,TRBJ2-7,CASGYQGVAYEQYF,TGCGCCAGCGGCTATCAGGGGGTTGCTTACGAGCAGTACTTC
once,TRBV30,TRBD2,TRBJ2-5,CAWSVLSGEETQYF,TGTGCCTGGAGTGTACTTAGCGGGGAAGAGACCCAGTACTTC
.,TRBV9,.,TRBJ2-4,CASSAGTQAPYIQYF,TGTGCCAGCAGCGCTGGGACTCAAGCCCCATACATTCAGTACTTC
.,TRBV27,TRBD1,TRBJ1-1,CASSPVRAGGVDTEAFF,TGTGCCAGCAGTCCAGTGCGGGCAGGGGGCGTAGACACTGAAGCTTTCTTT
.,TRBV4-2,TRBD2,TRBJ2-3,CASSRLAGGPALTDTQYF,TGTGCCAGCAGCCGACTAGCGGGGGGGCCGGCTCTGACAGATACGCAGTATTTT
.,TRBV9,TRBD1,TRBJ1-4,CASSVGQGTNEKLFF,TGTGCCAGCAGCGTCGGACAGGGTACTAATGAAAAACTGTTTTTT
.,TRBV5-1,.,TRBJ1-1,CASSLMLVQGMAEAFF,TGCGCCAGCAGCTTGATGCTAGTGCAGGGGATGGCTGAAGCTTTCTTT
.,TRBV6-5,.,TRBJ1-2,CASSYEGDYGYTF,TGTGCCAGCAGTTATGAGGGAGACTATGGCTACACCTTC
.,TRBV12-2,.,TRBJ2-1,CASRLGRQGAYNEQFF,TGTGCAAGTCGCTTAGGTCGACAGGGGGCCTACAATGAGCAGTTCTTC
.,TRBV19,TRBD1,TRBJ1-4,CASSRQGYEKLFF,TGTGCCAGTAGCCGACAGGGGTATGAAAAACTGTTTTTT
.,TRBV6-6,.,TRBJ1-2,CASSYPDSLYGYTF,TGTGCCAGCAGTTACCCGGACAGTCTCTATGGCTACACCTTC
.,TRBV29-1,.,TRBJ2-4,CSVDSVRGANIQYF,TGCAGCGTTGATTCGGTCAGAGGAGCAAACATTCAGTACTTC
.,TRBV5-4,TRBD1,TRBJ2-1,CASSRDSDPYNEQFF,TGTGCCAGCAGCCGGGACAGCGATCCATACAATGAGCAGTTCTTC
.,TRBV27,TRBD2,TRBJ2-7,CASRSLAASYEQYF,TGTGCCAGCAGAAGTCTAGCGGCAAGCTACGAGCAGTACTTC
.,TRBV4-1,.,TRBJ1-2,CASSQVIDSGGDYGYTF,TGCGCCAGCAGCCAAGTAATTGATTCTGGTGGAGACTATGGCTACACCTTC
.,TRBV4-3,TRBD2,TRBJ2-1,CASSQDPQAGTSVYEQFF,TGCGCCAGCAGCCAAGACCCTCAGGCGGGGACTAGCGTTTACGAGCAGTTCTTC
.,TRBV5-4,.,TRBJ1-2,CASSHRDANYGYTF,TGTGCCAGCAGCCACAGGGACGCTAACTATGGCTACACCTTC
.,TRBV28,TRBD1,TRBJ2-2,CASSSRDRGNTGELFF,TGTGCCAGCAGTTCCCGGGACAGGGGAAACACCGGGGAGCTGTTTTTT
.,TRBV7-2,.,TRBJ1-4,CASSVVKTGIEKLFF,TGTGCCAGCAGCGTGGTCAAGACGGGAATTGAAAAACTGTTTTTT